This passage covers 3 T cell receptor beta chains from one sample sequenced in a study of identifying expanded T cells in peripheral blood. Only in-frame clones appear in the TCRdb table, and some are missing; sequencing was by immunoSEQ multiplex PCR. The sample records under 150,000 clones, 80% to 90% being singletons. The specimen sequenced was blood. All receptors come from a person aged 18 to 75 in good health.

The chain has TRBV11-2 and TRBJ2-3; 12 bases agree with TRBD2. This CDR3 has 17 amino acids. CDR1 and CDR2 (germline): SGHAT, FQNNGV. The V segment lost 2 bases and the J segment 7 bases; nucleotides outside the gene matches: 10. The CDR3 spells CASSLIIRTSGTNTQYF. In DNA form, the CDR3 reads TGTGCCAGCAGCTTAATTATTAGGACTAGCGGGACAAATACGCAGTATTTT.

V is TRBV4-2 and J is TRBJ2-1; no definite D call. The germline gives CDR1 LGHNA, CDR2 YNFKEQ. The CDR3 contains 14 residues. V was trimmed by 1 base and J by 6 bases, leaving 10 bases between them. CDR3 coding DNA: TGTGCCAGCAGCCAAGTGGGTGTGGGCAATGAGCAGTTCTTC. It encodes CASSQVGVGNEQFF.

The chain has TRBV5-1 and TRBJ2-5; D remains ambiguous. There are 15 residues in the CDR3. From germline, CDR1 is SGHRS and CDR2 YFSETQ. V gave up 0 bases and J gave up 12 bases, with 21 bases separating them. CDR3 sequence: CASSLAATIGAEKYF. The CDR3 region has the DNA TGCGCCAGCAGCTTGGCCGCGACGATAGGTGCGGAGAAGTACTTC.